One sample yielded the 25 T cell receptor beta chains listed below, sequenced in a study of shared clonotypes between healthy human individuals. Repertoires were generated with immunoSEQ multiplex PCR, while TCRdb's copy carries only in-frame clones and drops some. The sample holds approximately 980,000 clones; approximately 76% are singletons and the top ten take approximately 1.5%. The sequenced material came from memory CD4+ T cells sorted from blood. Noted subset: CD45RA-negative fraction. The receptors were gathered from a man younger than 30 in good health.

The V call is TRBV10-3, the J call TRBJ2-7; 8 nucleotides line up with TRBD1. In germline, CDR1 is ENHRY, CDR2 SYGVKD. The length of the CDR3 is 17 residues. J was trimmed by 2 bases and V by 0 bases; bases with no gene match: 9. The CDR3 region is CAISESFRGTGAYEQYF. The CDR3 coding sequence is TGTGCCATCAGTGAGTCGTTTCGAGGGACAGGAGCCTACGAGCAGTACTTC.

This chain connects TRBV27 to TRBJ1-1, with D perhaps TRBD1 (5 bases). Trimming took off 2 bases at V and 3 bases at J, with 10 bases between the two ends. CDR1 and CDR2 from the germline V gene are MNHEY and SMNVEV (reference sequence). The CDR3 has 14 amino acids. CDR3 residues: CASSLGGGYTEAFF. CDR3 coding DNA: TGTGCCAGCAGTTTAGGGGGGGGATACACTGAAGCTTTCTTT.

This clone showed up just a few times. The genes are TRBV29-1 and TRBJ2-7; 8 bases are a match to TRBD1. This CDR3 comprises 13 residues. The germline V gene has CDR1 SQVTM and CDR2 ANQGSEA. The V segment lost 5 bases and the J segment 4 bases; nucleotides outside the gene matches: 7. CDR3 amino acids: CSVTRTGTYEQYF. The CDR3, as DNA: TGCAGCGTTACCCGGACAGGGACGTACGAGCAGTACTTC.

CDR3 residues: CASSWLAALREQYF. The CDR3 nucleotides are TGTGCCAGCAGTTGGCTAGCGGCCCTCCGCGAGCAGTACTTC. This sequence joins TRBV2 and TRBJ2-7, with 7 bases lining up with TRBD2. CDR3 size: 14 residues. The germline gives CDR1 SNHLY, CDR2 FYNNEI. V trimming: 5 bases; J trimming: 6 bases; junction bases outside the gene matches: 10.

This rearrangement joins TRBV7-9 to TRBJ1-2, with 8 nucleotides matching TRBD1. This CDR3 has 19 residues. The germline V gene encodes CDR1 SEHNR and CDR2 FQNEAQ (reference sequence). J was trimmed by 0 bases and V by 5 bases; bases with no gene match: 17. CDR3 nucleotides: TGTGCCAGCAGCCTACGAAGACAGGGGATTTCCTCCTCTAACTATGGCTACACCTTC. Its protein is CASSLRRQGISSSNYGYTF.

The gene calls are TRBV27 and TRBJ1-2; D not certain. The CDR3 extends over 13 amino acids. The V end lost 4 bases, the J end lost 3 bases, and 9 bases lay between the germline ends. Germline values: CDR1 MNHEY, CDR2 SMNVEV (reference sequence). CDR3 coding DNA: TGTGCCAGCAGTTCTCCCCCGCACTATGGCTACACCTTC. It yields the protein CASSSPPHYGYTF.

This sequence joins TRBV5-1 and TRBJ1-2; 7 bases align to TRBD1. The ends lost 4 bases at V and 3 bases at J; junction bases unmatched: 6. The germline V gene encodes CDR1 SGHRS and CDR2 YFSETQ. CDR3 length: 14 amino acids. CDR3 DNA sequence: TGCGCCAGCAGCACAGAGACAGGGCACTATGGCTACACCTTC. This gives the protein CASSTETGHYGYTF. The variable domain in full, completed from reference TRBV5-1 and TRBJ1-2, reads KAGVTQTPRYLIKTRGQQVTLSCSPISGHRSVSWYQQTPGQGLQFLFEYFSETQRNKGNFPGRFSGRQFSNSRSEMNVSTLELGDSALYLCASSTETGHYGYTFGSGTRLTVV.

CDR3 residues: CASSPAGSAYEQYF. CDR3 in DNA: TGTGCCAGCAGCCCAGCGGGATCCGCCTACGAGCAGTACTTC. The chain has TRBV7-9 and TRBJ2-7; 7 nucleotides line up with TRBD2. The trim removed 5 bases at V and 2 bases at J, leaving 6 bases unmatched. The V gene's germline CDR1 is SEHNR and CDR2 FQNEAQ (reference sequence). The CDR3 sequence is 14 residues long.

The gene calls are TRBV7-2 and TRBJ2-1; 15 bases are a match to TRBD2. Germline CDR1 is SGHTA and CDR2 is FQGNSA. The CDR3 is 15 residues long. Trimming cost V 5 bases and J 8 bases; bases outside gene matches: 4. CDR3 DNA sequence: TGTGCCAGCAGCCCCCGGACTAGCGGGAGGGATGAGCAGTTCTTC. Translated: CASSPRTSGRDEQFF.

This clone showed up many times. This sample includes further DNA sequences coding for the same CDR3. The chain carries TRBV19 and TRBJ2-2, with D unresolved. CDR3 length equals 14 residues. V gave up 6 bases and J gave up 6 bases, with 14 bases separating them. Germline CDR1 LNHDA, CDR2 SQIVND (reference sequence). CDR3 nucleotide sequence: TGTGCCAGTAGACCCTCTGGGGTGGCCGGGGAGCTGTTTTTT. Translated: CASRPSGVAGELFF. Drawing the rest from reference TRBV19 and TRBJ2-2, the complete variable domain is DGGITQSPKYLFRKEGQNVTLSCEQNLNHDAMYWYRQDPGQGLRLIYYSQIVNDFQKGDIAEGYSVSREKKESFPLTVTSAQKNPTAFYLCASRPSGVAGELFFGEGSRLTVL.

This clone was picked up one time. J is TRBJ1-1 and V is TRBV6-1, with no clear D. The ends were cut back, 2 bases at V and 1 base at J, with 14 bases in the middle. This CDR3 comprises 16 residues. Germline V gene lookup returns CDR1 MNHNS and CDR2 SASEGT. The CDR3 reads CASSEKSPGGNTEAFF. The DNA of the CDR3 is TGTGCCAGCAGTGAAAAATCGCCAGGAGGGAACACTGAAGCTTTCTTT.

The V and J genes are TRBV6-1 and TRBJ1-1, with D possibly TRBD1 on 6 matching bases. CDR3 size: 13 residues. With 7 bases removed from V and 7 bases from J, the gap between germline ends came to 16 bases. The V gene's germline CDR1 is MNHNS and CDR2 SASEGT. The CDR3 DNA reads as TGTGCCAGCAACCTCGGGGGCCAGGTTGAAGCTTTCTTT. Amino acid sequence: CASNLGGQVEAFF.

As for this clone: Its ends do not fully match the called genes, so a read error is possible. V is TRBV5-6 and J is TRBJ2-1, with a weak D call TRBD1 (5 bases). The CDR3 runs 13 residues. Germline assignment: CDR1 SGHDT and CDR2 YYEEEE. CDR3 coding DNA: TGTGCCAGCAACTTGGGGCTAAACAATGAGCAGTTCTTC. It codes for CASNLGLNNEQFF.

This sequence joins TRBV9 and TRBJ1-1, with D possibly matching TRBD1 (5 bases). CDR1 and CDR2 from the germline V gene are SGDLS and YYNGEE. V was cut by 0 bases and J by 5 bases, with 14 bases left in between. The CDR3 is 15 residues long. The CDR3, as DNA: TGTGCCAGCAGCGTAGGGACGCGTTGGGGGACTGAAGCTTTCTTT. It is translated as CASSVGTRWGTEAFF.

The gene calls are TRBV5-1 and TRBJ2-1; D is ambiguous. Trimming left V 4 bases short and J 0 bases short, with 11 bases between. The CDR3 extends over 15 amino acids. Germline-derived CDR1 and CDR2 are SGHRS and YFSETQ. The CDR3 here is CASSGGSNSYNEQFF. Here the CDR3 DNA reads TGCGCCAGCAGCGGCGGATCAAACTCCTACAATGAGCAGTTCTTC.

The CDR3 protein is CASSLNRGLAGRVSYEQYF. CDR3 DNA: TGTGCCAGCAGCTTGAACCGCGGGCTAGCGGGGAGGGTCTCCTACGAGCAGTACTTC. The chain employs TRBV5-4 and TRBJ2-7, with 9 nucleotides matching TRBD2. Losses at the gene ends were 1 base for V and 0 bases for J; bases not matched to a gene: 14. The CDR3 is 19 amino acids. Germline CDR1 reads SGHNT; CDR2 reads YYREEE (reference sequence).

As for this clone: Within the sample, other DNA sequences also encode this same CDR3. V gene TRBV19 combines with J gene TRBJ1-1; tentative D call: TRBD1 (5 bases). Trimming took off 4 bases at V and 2 bases at J, with 14 bases between the two ends. CDR3 length: 15 residues. Germline CDR1 is LNHDA and CDR2 is SQIVND (reference sequence). The chain's CDR3 is CASSTLTGGNTEAFF. CDR3 DNA: TGTGCCAGTAGTACCCTCACAGGCGGCAACACTGAAGCTTTCTTT.

This clone appeared a few times. The genes are TRBV5-1 and TRBJ2-3; TRBD1 might be the D (6 bases). CDR1 SGHRS and CDR2 YFSETQ come from the germline V gene. V was shortened by 4 bases and J by 1 base, with 13 bases between the two germline ends. The CDR3 loop spans 15 amino acids. This chain's CDR3 is CASSIQGQGTDTQYF. The CDR3 nucleotides are TGCGCCAGCAGCATACAGGGTCAGGGCACAGATACGCAGTATTTT. The whole variable domain, filled in from reference TRBV5-1 and TRBJ2-3, reads KAGVTQTPRYLIKTRGQQVTLSCSPISGHRSVSWYQQTPGQGLQFLFEYFSETQRNKGNFPGRFSGRQFSNSRSEMNVSTLELGDSALYLCASSIQGQGTDTQYFGPGTRLTVL.

This clone has at least ten counts. The CDR3 spells CASSLGWDRGNQPQHF. CDR3 sequence (DNA): TGTGCCAGCAGCTTAGGATGGGACAGGGGTAATCAGCCCCAGCATTTT. This sequence joins TRBV7-9 and TRBJ1-5; 10 bases are shared with TRBD1. The germline V gene encodes CDR1 SEHNR and CDR2 FQNEAQ (reference sequence). CDR3 length: 16 residues. V lost 1 base, J lost 4 bases, and 4 bases stayed unmatched.

CDR3 residues: CASSLMGSRAPAFF. CDR3 coding DNA: TGTGCCAGCAGCTTAATGGGTTCTAGGGCTCCGGCTTTCTTT. V gene TRBV7-9 combines with J gene TRBJ1-1; D remains unclear. CDR3 length equals 14 residues. The germline V gene has CDR1 SEHNR and CDR2 FQNEAQ (reference sequence). Trimming shortened V by 2 bases and J by 11 bases, and 18 bases separated the two germline ends.

This clone has only a few counts. V gene TRBV29-1 combines with J gene TRBJ2-1; 7 bases align to TRBD2. The CDR3 runs 14 residues. The J segment lost 4 bases and the V segment lost 4 bases, leaving 7 bases of the junction unmatched. Germline CDR1 is SQVTM and CDR2 is ANQGSEA. CDR3 in DNA: TGCAGCGTTGCCCTACTAGCGAATTACAATGAGCAGTTCTTC. This codes for CSVALLANYNEQFF.

This sequence joins TRBV5-1 and TRBJ1-3; TRBD1 matches at 8 bases. Trimming took 0 bases from V and 5 from J; bases not matched to a gene: 10. Germline V gene lookup returns CDR1 SGHRS and CDR2 YFSETQ. This CDR3 has 17 residues. CDR3 bases: TGCGCCAGCAGCTTGGCTCCCCTGACAGGGGAACGAAACACCATATATTTT. This encodes CASSLAPLTGERNTIYF.

The chain joins TRBV5-1 to TRBJ1-1; 7 bases are shared with TRBD1. With 4 bases clipped from V and 1 base from J, the junction kept 10 bases outside the gene matches. The CDR3 covers 16 residues. Germline V gene data show CDR1 as SGHRS and CDR2 as YFSETQ. The CDR3 DNA reads TGCGCCAGCAGCGTTGGTTACAGGGGCAGGAACACTGAAGCTTTCTTT. Its protein is CASSVGYRGRNTEAFF.

A note on this clone: The sample carries other DNA sequences with the same CDR3. The V and J genes are TRBV6-5 and TRBJ2-7, with 10 bases that match TRBD1. The CDR3 has 15 residues. Germline V lookup: CDR1 MNHEY, CDR2 SVGAGI. V trimming: 0 bases; J trimming: 4 bases; junction bases outside the gene matches: 3. This CDR3 reads CASSYSTGGAYEQYF. For the CDR3, the DNA is TGTGCCAGCAGTTACTCGACAGGGGGCGCGTACGAGCAGTACTTC.

As DNA, the CDR3 is TGTGCCAGCAGCTTGGGACAGGGTCCTCGGGAAAAACTGTTTTTT. Translated, it gives CASSLGQGPREKLFF. The rearrangement joins TRBV5-4 to TRBJ1-4, with 7 bases that match TRBD1. There are 15 residues in the CDR3. Germline V gene lookup returns CDR1 SGHNT and CDR2 YYREEE (reference sequence). Losses at the gene ends were 0 bases for V and 8 bases for J; bases not matched to a gene: 7.